The 32 T cell receptor beta chains below all came from one sample that was sequenced in a study of T-cell memory formation after mild COVID-19. TCRdb analysed the 5' RACE reads with MiXCR anew, one entry per CDR3 protein. The profile shows approximately 180,000 distinct CDR3 sequences, more than 15% of them singletons. The specimen sequenced was PBMCs or a T cell subset sorted from them (not recorded which). The receptors stem from an adult woman who had mild COVID-19 (a few samples of this study predate the infection). Cell type and time point are not known.

This clonotype came up a few times. V and J are TRBV21-1 and TRBJ1-5; whether TRBD1, the table's D call, matches the DNA was not checked. TRBV21-1 is labeled a pseudogene. The CDR3 contains 15 residues. CDR3: CASSDHRASNQPQHF. CDR3 bases: TGTGCCAGCAGCGACCACAGGGCCAGCAATCAGCCCCAGCATTTT.

The gene calls are TRBV6-6 and TRBJ1-2; 7 nucleotides line up with TRBD1. Germline trimming cut 4 bases from V and 3 bases from J; bases unmatched to any gene: 8. Germline V CDR1 and CDR2: MNHNY, SVGAGI (reference sequence). This CDR3 is 15 amino acids long. The CDR3: CASSSIRGQDYGYTF. The CDR3 bases are TGTGCCAGCAGTTCTATCCGAGGACAGGACTATGGCTACACCTTC.

This clonotype was picked up a small number of times. The J gene is TRBJ2-3, the V gene TRBV7-3; 8 positions agree with TRBD2. The V and J ends lost 2 bases and 1 base, in that order; junction bases with no gene match: 5. CDR3 size: 16 residues. CDR1 SGHTA and CDR2 FQGTGA come from the germline V gene. The CDR3: CASSLAGGAGTDTQYF. The CDR3 DNA reads as TGTGCCAGCAGCTTAGCCGGGGGGGCCGGCACAGATACGCAGTATTTT.

The chain has TRBV4-1 and TRBJ2-4; 8 bases are shared with TRBD1. CDR1 and CDR2 from the germline V gene are MGHRA and YSYEKL. The V gene end was trimmed by 3 bases and the J gene end by 6 bases; junction bases not matched to a gene: 7. The CDR3 is 15 residues long. The CDR3: CASSQDRVSLNIQYF. As DNA, the CDR3 is TGCGCCAGCAGCCAGGACAGGGTTTCCCTAAACATTCAGTACTTC.

The V call is TRBV4-3, the J call TRBJ1-2; possible D gene TRBD1, 6 bases. This CDR3 is 16 amino acids long. Per germline, CDR1 LGHNA and CDR2 YSLEER. Trimming pared 1 base from V and 7 bases from J, leaving 19 bases between. In DNA, the CDR3 is TGCGCCAGCAGCCAAGCCCAAACAGGGCTCTCCGGTGGCTACACCTTC. Encoded protein: CASSQAQTGLSGGYTF.

The sample holds a few counts of this clonotype. The J gene is TRBJ2-1, the V gene TRBV29-1; 11 bases are a match to TRBD1. The CDR3 is 16 residues long. Germline V CDR1 and CDR2: SQVTM, ANQGSEA. The V gene end was trimmed by 6 bases and the J gene end by 2 bases; junction bases not matched to a gene: 9. The CDR3: CSVRPTGQGAYNEQFF. CDR3 in DNA: TGCAGCGTGAGACCTACGGGACAGGGGGCCTACAATGAGCAGTTCTTC.

V and J are TRBV19 and TRBJ1-1; D perhaps matches TRBD1 (5 bases). Germline V gene data show CDR1 as LNHDA and CDR2 as SQIVND (reference sequence). This CDR3 is 14 amino acids long. The germline V and J ends were trimmed by 4 bases and 3 bases, with 12 bases remaining between them. The CDR3 DNA is TGTGCCAGTAGTACCCGCCCGGGACACACTGAAGCTTTCTTT. It specifies CASSTRPGHTEAFF.

The sample holds a few counts of this clonotype. This chain connects TRBV4-3 to TRBJ2-7; D not certain. This CDR3 region has 16 residues. V was shortened by 0 bases and J by 3 bases, with 15 bases between the two germline ends. Germline CDR1 is LGHNA and CDR2 is YSLEER. The CDR3 DNA sequence: TGCGCCAGCAGCCAAGAACTGCTGGGTGAGAACTACGAGCAGTACTTC. Translated, it gives CASSQELLGENYEQYF.

J is TRBJ1-1 and V is TRBV27, with 7 bases lining up with TRBD1. V shed 8 bases and J 2 bases; nucleotides not matched to a gene: 5. The CDR3 sequence is 13 residues long. Germline V gene data show CDR1 as MNHEY and CDR2 as SMNVEV (reference sequence). CDR3 protein: CASWGQRNTEAFF. CDR3 nucleotide sequence: TGTGCCAGCTGGGGACAGCGAAACACTGAAGCTTTCTTT.

This clonotype was picked up a small number of times. The rearrangement joins TRBV5-1 to TRBJ2-1; D not resolved. Looked up from germline, CDR1 is SGHRS and CDR2 is YFSETQ. The CDR3 loop spans 11 amino acids. V lost 7 bases and J 8 bases, leaving 10 bases between the germline ends. CDR3 amino acids: CASRSVDEQFF. DNA of the CDR3: TGCGCCAGCCGATCGGTCGATGAGCAGTTCTTC.

V is TRBV2 and J is TRBJ2-6; TRBD1 agrees at 7 bases. The V gene's germline CDR1 is SNHLY and CDR2 FYNNEI. With 8 bases clipped from V and 3 bases from J, the junction kept 13 bases outside the gene matches. The CDR3 totals 17 residues. As DNA, the CDR3 is TGTGCCAGCCTAAGGACAGGAGGACCAAGTGGGGCCAACGTCCTGACTTTC. Translation: CASLRTGGPSGANVLTF.

This chain connects TRBV18 to TRBJ2-1, with D perhaps TRBD2 (6 bases). Germline V lookup: CDR1 KGHSH, CDR2 LQKENI. The CDR3 runs to 15 residues. With 1 base removed from V and 9 bases from J, the gap between germline ends came to 16 bases. The CDR3 region is CASSPRGEVSSEQFF. DNA for the CDR3: TGTGCCAGCTCACCACGGGGGGAGGTCTCCAGTGAGCAGTTCTTC.

The sample holds a few counts of this clonotype. This sequence joins TRBV6-6 and TRBJ1-2, with D possibly TRBD1 on 6 matching bases. The V and J ends lost 2 bases and 5 bases respectively, with 15 bases between them. CDR1 is MNHNY and CDR2 is SVGAGI in the germline V gene (reference sequence). The CDR3 covers 15 residues. The CDR3, as DNA: TGTGCCAGCAGTTACGGAAGCCAGGGGCTTTATGGCTACACCTTC. It yields the protein CASSYGSQGLYGYTF.

In its sample, this clonotype was seen many times. The chain recombines TRBV4-1 with TRBJ2-1; 10 bases are shared with TRBD2. J gave up 3 bases and V 4 bases, and 3 bases lay outside the gene matches. This CDR3 region has 15 residues. Germline V lookup: CDR1 MGHRA, CDR2 YSYEKL. The CDR3 bases are TGCGCCAGCAGCCCTAGCGGGGGCGGCTACAATGAGCAGTTCTTC. Translated: CASSPSGGGYNEQFF.

This clonotype was recorded at least ten times. This sequence joins TRBV29-1 and TRBJ2-5; D gene ambiguous. The CDR3 length is 13 residues. Germline V gene data show CDR1 as SQVTM and CDR2 as ANQGSEA. Trimming shortened V by 5 bases and J by 5 bases, and 15 bases separated the two germline ends. The CDR3 sequence: CSVPQRSGETQYF. The CDR3 DNA follows: TGCAGCGTTCCCCAGAGGAGTGGGGAGACCCAGTACTTC.

The V gene is TRBV12-3 or TRBV12-4, the J gene TRBJ1-4; D possibly corresponds to TRBD1 (5 bases). The CDR3 contains 14 residues. V lost 5 bases and J 3 bases, leaving 10 bases between the germline ends. The CDR3 sequence: CASSPRQPNEKLFF. The CDR3 bases are TGTGCCAGCAGTCCCCGACAGCCTAATGAAAAACTGTTTTTT.

This clonotype occurred a few times. CDR3 nucleotides: TGCGCCAGCAGCTCAAGGACAGGGAGTTACGAGTACTTC. Translated: CASSSRTGSYEYF. This chain joins TRBV4-3 and TRBJ2-4; TRBD1 matches at 8 bases. V gave up 5 bases and J gave up 14 bases; unmatched junction bases: 11. The V gene's germline CDR1 is LGHNA and CDR2 YSLEER. The length of the CDR3 is 13 residues.

This rearrangement joins TRBV6-5 to TRBJ1-3; no clear D gene. The germline V gene has CDR1 MNHEY and CDR2 SVGAGI. CDR3 size: 15 residues. Trimming cost V 0 bases and J 3 bases, with 9 bases left between them. The CDR3 nucleotides are TGTGCCAGCAGTTACTCGGTACGGAGTGGAAACACCATATATTTT. This encodes CASSYSVRSGNTIYF.

The chain links TRBV12-3 or TRBV12-4 to TRBJ2-7, with TRBD2 identical over 13 bases. The ends lost 4 bases at V and 4 bases at J; junction bases unmatched: 10. The CDR3 runs to 17 residues. Written as DNA, the CDR3 is TGTGCCAGCAGTTCACCGCGACTAGCGGGGGGCCTATACGAGCAGTACTTC. Translation: CASSSPRLAGGLYEQYF.

V usage is TRBV15 and J usage is TRBJ2-3; 8 bases agree with TRBD2. Losses at the gene ends were 0 bases for V and 1 base for J; bases not matched to a gene: 3. The CDR3 consists of 16 residues. CDR1 is LNHNV, CDR2 YYDKDF, per germline (reference sequence). CDR3 nucleotides: TGTGCCACCAGCAGAGATCCAGCGGGGGGCACAGATACGCAGTATTTT. Protein product: CATSRDPAGGTDTQYF.

This clonotype was seen only a few times. V usage is TRBV3-1 and J usage is TRBJ2-7, with no clear D. CDR3 length: 14 amino acids. Trimming shortened V by 0 bases and J by 0 bases, and 6 bases separated the two germline ends. From germline, CDR1 is LGHDT and CDR2 YNNKEL (reference sequence). The CDR3 bases are TGTGCCAGCAGCCAAGAACTCGCCTCCTACGAGCAGTACTTC. Its protein product is CASSQELASYEQYF.

This clonotype was found a few times. This rearrangement joins TRBV5-4 to TRBJ2-4, with 7 positions matching TRBD2. Trimming at V came to 4 bases and at J to 8 bases, leaving 3 bases not matched to a gene. Per the germline V gene, CDR1 is SGHNT and CDR2 is YYREEE (reference sequence). The CDR3 is 12 residues long. The CDR3 DNA sequence: TGTGCCAGCAGCGCAAGCGGGGACATTCAGTACTTC. Its translation is CASSASGDIQYF.

This clonotype was found a few times. The V call is TRBV7-2, the J call TRBJ2-4; the D gene is possibly TRBD2 (5 bases). Germline V gene sequence: CDR1 SGHTA, CDR2 FQGNSA. The CDR3 length is 15 residues. Between the trimmed V and J ends, which lost 2 bases and 5 bases, there was a span of 13 bases. Here the CDR3 reads CASSLTIEAENIQYF. The CDR3 nucleotides read TGTGCCAGCAGCTTAACTATAGAAGCGGAAAACATTCAGTACTTC.

This rearrangement joins TRBV4-2 to TRBJ2-2; 12 bases are a match to TRBD2. The length of the CDR3 is 16 residues. The V segment lost 4 bases and the J segment 4 bases; nucleotides outside the gene matches: 4. Germline CDR1 and CDR2: LGHNA and YNFKEQ. CDR3 loop: CASSPRLAGVTGELFF. The CDR3 region has the DNA TGTGCCAGCAGCCCTCGACTAGCGGGAGTCACCGGGGAGCTGTTTTTT.

This clonotype was detected once. The J gene is TRBJ1-2, the V gene TRBV5-1; 9 nucleotides match TRBD1. J gave up 8 bases and V 0 bases, and 8 bases lay outside the gene matches. Germline assignment: CDR1 SGHRS and CDR2 YFSETQ. The CDR3 is 15 amino acids. The CDR3 DNA reads TGCGCCAGCAGCTTGGTATGGGGACAGGGAGGAGGCTACACCTTC. Its translation: CASSLVWGQGGGYTF.

The chain is built from TRBV24-1 and TRBJ1-2; no definite D call. Germline CDR1 is KGHDR and CDR2 is SFDVKD. CDR3 length equals 14 residues. V lost 1 base and J 2 bases, leaving 7 bases between the germline ends. The CDR3 here is CATSDFSANYGYTF. CDR3 in DNA: TGTGCCACCAGTGATTTTAGCGCCAACTATGGCTACACCTTC.

This chain joins TRBV19 and TRBJ2-6; D might be TRBD2 (5 bases). V lost 6 bases, J lost 0 bases, and 12 bases lay in between. CDR1 is LNHDA and CDR2 is SQIVND in the germline V gene (reference sequence). This CDR3 contains 16 residues. CDR3 in amino acids: CASSRPGGSGANVLTF. The CDR3 DNA reads as TGTGCCAGTAGCCGACCAGGAGGCTCTGGGGCCAACGTCCTGACTTTC.

This sequence joins TRBV4-1 and TRBJ1-5; 7 bases agree with TRBD1. The length of the CDR3 is 15 residues. Germline V lookup: CDR1 MGHRA, CDR2 YSYEKL. V was pared by 3 bases and J by 7 bases, with 9 bases of the junction left unmatched. CDR3 loop: CASSHGDREGQPQHF. The DNA of the CDR3 is TGCGCCAGCAGCCATGGTGACAGGGAAGGACAGCCCCAGCATTTT.

This clonotype came up a few times. In DNA, the CDR3 is TGTGCCACCGGCGGACAGGGTAGCGGGGAGCTGTTTTTT. This codes for CATGGQGSGELFF. The chain combines TRBV24-1 with TRBJ2-2, with 8 nucleotides matching TRBD1. The CDR3 sequence is 13 residues long. In germline, CDR1 is KGHDR, CDR2 SFDVKD. V gave up 9 bases and J gave up 7 bases; unmatched junction bases: 6.

The J gene is TRBJ2-4, the V gene TRBV2, with D tentatively TRBD1 (5 bases). Between the trimmed V and J ends, which lost 5 bases and 7 bases, there was a span of 18 bases. The CDR3 consists of 15 residues. Germline CDR1 SNHLY, CDR2 FYNNEI. The CDR3 loop is CASSLIGRTRNIQYF. CDR3 in DNA: TGTGCCAGCAGTCTGATTGGACGGACAAGGAACATTCAGTACTTC.

This clonotype has ten or more counts. V is TRBV7-8 and J is TRBJ2-2, with a weak D call TRBD1 (5 bases). The CDR3 length is 16 residues. Trimming removed 3 bases from V and 6 bases from J, with 17 bases in between. Germline V CDR1 and CDR2: SGHVS, FQNEAQ. CDR3 region: CASSFMGRQTPGELFF. CDR3 bases: TGTGCCAGCAGCTTTATGGGGCGGCAAACACCCGGGGAGCTGTTTTTT.

The J gene is TRBJ1-1, the V gene TRBV12-3 or TRBV12-4; D call uncertain. There are 17 residues in the CDR3. Trimming left V 5 bases short and J 4 bases short, with 23 bases between. In nucleotides, the CDR3 is TGTGCCAGCAGTCCCCACATTCTGGGGTCGAGGGCCACTGAAGCTTTCTTT. Translating it yields CASSPHILGSRATEAFF.